Each of the 22 T cell receptor beta chains below was sequenced from the same sample in a study of CD8 T cells in Susac syndrome. It was with random hexamers that 0.5 to 1 ug RNA was reverse transcribed. TCRdb fed the immunoSEQ multiplex PCR reads into MiXCR, producing one record per CDR3 protein. The data show 90,000 to 150,000 distinct CDR3 sequences, with around nine tenths seen just once and about 0.15% held by the top ten. Source material: CD4+ T cells from PBMCs. These receptors were collected from a human donor in good health.

This clonotype was detected only once. The V gene is TRBV9, the J gene TRBJ2-3; 10 bases match TRBD2. CDR3 length: 16 amino acids. Looked up from germline, CDR1 is SGDLS and CDR2 is YYNGEE. Unmatched junction bases numbered 9, after V lost 2 bases and J lost 6 bases. The CDR3 reads CASSVSLAGVRDTQYF. CDR3 nucleotides: TGTGCCAGCAGCGTGTCCCTAGCGGGGGTGCGGGATACGCAGTATTTT.

The CDR3 DNA reads TGCGCCAGCAGCCAAGATAGGTCCTCGGGATCCCCCACCGGGGAGCTGTTTTTT. Amino acids: CASSQDRSSGSPTGELFF. The chain joins TRBV4-3 to TRBJ2-2; tentatively, D is TRBD2 (5 bases). Germline V gene data show CDR1 as LGHNA and CDR2 as YSLEER. This CDR3 has 18 residues. V shed 0 bases and J shed 4 bases, with 18 bases lying between them.

The chain couples TRBV20-1 to TRBJ2-5, with a weak D call TRBD1 (6 bases). Germline assignment: CDR1 DFQATT and CDR2 SNEGSKA (reference sequence). With 4 bases removed from V and 1 base from J, the gap between germline ends came to 13 bases. The CDR3 has 14 amino acids. CDR3 sequence (DNA): TGCAGTGCTAATCAGGGGATAGTCCAAGAGACCCAGTACTTC. This encodes CSANQGIVQETQYF.

The V and J genes are TRBV7-9 and TRBJ2-2; D is undetermined. With 8 bases removed from V and 3 bases from J, the gap between germline ends came to 1 base. The CDR3 totals 10 residues. Germline V gene sequence: CDR1 SEHNR, CDR2 FQNEAQ (reference sequence). CDR3 coding DNA: TGTGCCAGCGACACCGGGGAGCTGTTTTTT. Translation gives CASDTGELFF.

The CDR3 DNA is TGTGCCAGCAGCCACGGAGGGTTCACTGAAGCTTTCTTT. Amino acid sequence: CASSHGGFTEAFF. The gene calls are TRBV7-2 and TRBJ1-1; D gene uncertain. The CDR3 has 13 residues. The germline V gene has CDR1 SGHTA and CDR2 FQGNSA. The V and J ends lost 5 bases and 4 bases respectively, with 11 bases between them.

The chain recombines TRBV30 with TRBJ2-1; maybe TRBD2 (6 bases). CDR1 GTSNPN and CDR2 SVGIG come from the germline V gene (reference sequence). Trimming shortened V by 3 bases and J by 0 bases, and 18 bases separated the two germline ends. This CDR3 spans 17 amino acids. The CDR3 is CAWRTTTGLLSYNEQFF. The CDR3 DNA reads TGTGCCTGGAGGACCACTACGGGACTCCTCTCCTACAATGAGCAGTTCTTC.

The sample holds one count of this clonotype. V is TRBV20-1 and J is TRBJ1-4; TRBD1 matches at 12 bases. The CDR3 totals 15 residues. From germline, CDR1 is DFQATT and CDR2 SNEGSKA (reference sequence). Trimming removed 6 bases from V and 7 bases from J; junction bases left unmatched: 9. CDR3 residues: CSAGTGGASGEKLFF. CDR3 nucleotide sequence: TGCAGTGCAGGGACAGGGGGCGCCTCAGGTGAAAAACTGTTTTTT.

The chain uses TRBV5-4 and TRBJ2-7; perhaps TRBD1 as D (5 bases). This CDR3 comprises 14 residues. The germline CDR1 and CDR2 sequences are SGHNT and YYREEE (reference sequence). Deletions cut 1 base from V and 5 bases from J, with 13 bases between. The CDR3 nucleotides are TGTGCCAGCAGCTTGTGGTCAGGGAACCACGAGCAGTACTTC. Its translation: CASSLWSGNHEQYF.

The V gene is TRBV13, the J gene TRBJ2-5; D is unclear. The CDR3 consists of 13 residues. Germline V CDR1 and CDR2: PRHDT, FYEKMQ (reference sequence). Trimming removed 11 bases from V and 5 bases from J, with 18 bases in between. In DNA, the CDR3 is TGTGCCTCCAGTTTGGGTTTCGGGGAGACCCAGTACTTC. Its protein product is CASSLGFGETQYF.

Written as DNA, the CDR3 is TGTGCCTGGAGTGGAACTTCGTACAATGAGCAGTTCTTC. Its translation is CAWSGTSYNEQFF. The chain is built from TRBV30 and TRBJ2-1; D unresolved. This CDR3 is 13 amino acids long. The V end was cut by 1 base, the J end by 4 bases, with 8 bases between. Germline V CDR1 and CDR2: GTSNPN, SVGIG (reference sequence).

V and J are TRBV5-1 and TRBJ2-5, with TRBD2 identical over 9 bases. Trimming at V came to 0 bases and at J to 1 base, leaving 1 base not matched to a gene. The CDR3 sequence is 15 residues long. CDR1 is SGHRS and CDR2 is YFSETQ in the germline V gene. CDR3 coding DNA: TGCGCCAGCAGCTTGGGCGGGAGGGCCCAAGAGACCCAGTACTTC. Translated, it gives CASSLGGRAQETQYF.

Turning to this clonotype: A junction boundary mismatches the germline segment, possibly from a read error. The chain uses TRBV12-3 or TRBV12-4 and TRBJ2-2; D is unresolved. The length of the CDR3 is 12 residues. In nucleotides, the CDR3 is TGTGCCGGCAGGATGTCTTCCGGGGAGCTGTTTTTT. Protein product: CAGRMSSGELFF.

The CDR3 protein is CASSSGQPGYGYTF. The CDR3 DNA is TGCGCCAGCAGCTCGGGACAGCCAGGTTATGGCTACACCTTC. The chain carries TRBV5-1 and TRBJ1-2; 7 bases are a match to TRBD1. V was clipped by 3 bases and J by 5 bases; unmatched bases: 7. Germline lookup yields CDR1 SGHRS and CDR2 YFSETQ. The CDR3 length is 14 residues. The variable domain in full, completed from reference TRBV5-1 and TRBJ1-2, reads KAGVTQTPRYLIKTRGQQVTLSCSPISGHRSVSWYQQTPGQGLQFLFEYFSETQRNKGNFPGRFSGRQFSNSRSEMNVSTLELGDSALYLCASSSGQPGYGYTFGSGTRLTVV.

The genes are TRBV12-3 or TRBV12-4 and TRBJ1-5; D remains unclear. V dropped 2 bases and J dropped 2 bases, with 4 bases sitting between them. The CDR3 runs to 13 residues. Here the CDR3 DNA reads TGTGCCAGCAGTTTAAGTGGCAATCAGCCCCAGCATTTT. It specifies CASSLSGNQPQHF.

The CDR3 sequence: CSVEDREDYEQYF. In DNA, the CDR3 is TGCAGCGTTGAAGACAGAGAAGACTACGAGCAGTACTTC. The chain has TRBV29-1 and TRBJ2-7, with D uncertain. V was shortened by 0 bases and J by 3 bases, with 9 bases between the two germline ends. The CDR3 runs 13 residues. CDR1 and CDR2 (germline): SQVTM, ANQGSEA.

This sequence joins TRBV7-9 and TRBJ1-1; D is perhaps TRBD1 (6 bases). Looked up from germline, CDR1 is SEHNR and CDR2 is FQNEAQ (reference sequence). The CDR3 loop spans 15 amino acids. V was clipped by 1 base and J by 1 base, with 10 bases between them. Here the CDR3 reads CASSLVTGANTEAFF. The CDR3 region has the DNA TGTGCCAGCAGCTTAGTCACGGGGGCGAACACTGAAGCTTTCTTT.

The sample holds a few counts of this clonotype. At one end the junction does not follow the germline gene, possibly because of a read error. The chain links TRBV2 to TRBJ2-7; no clear D gene. CDR1 is SNHLY and CDR2 is FYNNEI in the germline V gene. The CDR3 has 11 residues. The DNA of the CDR3 is TGTGCCAGCAGTGTGGATAGGCGGTTGTTCTTC. Translated: CASSVDRRLFF.

This chain connects TRBV27 to TRBJ1-5; D call uncertain. Germline CDR1 reads MNHEY; CDR2 reads SMNVEV (reference sequence). V was pared by 0 bases and J by 7 bases, with 7 bases between. This CDR3 is 13 amino acids long. The DNA for the CDR3 is TGTGCCAGCAGTTTATCTTGGGGACAGCCCCAGCATTTT. Its translation: CASSLSWGQPQHF.

The V and J genes are TRBV7-2 and TRBJ2-5; 7 nucleotides line up with TRBD1. The germline gives CDR1 SGHTA, CDR2 FQGNSA. The CDR3 contains 15 residues. With V trimmed by 5 bases and J by 1 base, 7 bases remained unmatched. The CDR3 spells CASSPQGTAQETQYF. DNA of the CDR3: TGTGCCAGCAGCCCCCAAGGGACAGCCCAAGAGACCCAGTACTTC.

V usage is TRBV12-3 or TRBV12-4 and J usage is TRBJ1-1; D gene unclear. V was shortened by 6 bases and J by 8 bases, with 13 bases between the two germline ends. This CDR3 is 12 amino acids long. CDR3 in amino acids: CASSPIGLEAFF. CDR3 nucleotides: TGTGCCAGCAGCCCCATAGGGTTGGAAGCTTTCTTT.

The chain carries TRBV7-3 and TRBJ2-2; 7 bases are a match to TRBD1. Germline V gene lookup returns CDR1 SGHTA and CDR2 FQGTGA. Trimming cost V 5 bases and J 2 bases; bases outside gene matches: 5. The CDR3 sequence is 15 residues long. The CDR3 reads CASSQTGSNTGELFF. The CDR3 DNA is TGTGCCAGCAGCCAGACAGGGTCCAACACCGGGGAGCTGTTTTTT.

The chain uses TRBV18 and TRBJ2-4; a possible D gene is TRBD1 (5 bases). The CDR3 consists of 16 residues. The V and J ends lost 0 bases and 8 bases respectively, with 17 bases between them. CDR1 and CDR2 (germline): KGHSH, LQKENI. This CDR3 is CASSPPIVRQGHIQYF. The DNA of the CDR3 is TGTGCCAGCTCACCACCTATTGTGCGGCAGGGTCACATTCAGTACTTC.